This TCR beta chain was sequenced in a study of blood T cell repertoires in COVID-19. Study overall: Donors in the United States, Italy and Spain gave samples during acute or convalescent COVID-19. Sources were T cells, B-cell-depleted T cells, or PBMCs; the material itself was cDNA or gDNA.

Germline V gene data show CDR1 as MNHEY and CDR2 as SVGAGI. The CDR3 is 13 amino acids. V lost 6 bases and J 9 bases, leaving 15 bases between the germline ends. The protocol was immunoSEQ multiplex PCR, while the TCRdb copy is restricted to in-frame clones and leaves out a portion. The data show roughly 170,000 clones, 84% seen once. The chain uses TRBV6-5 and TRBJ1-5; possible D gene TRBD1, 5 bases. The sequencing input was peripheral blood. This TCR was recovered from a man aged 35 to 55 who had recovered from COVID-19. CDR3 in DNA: TGTGCCAGCAGCATGGAAGGGAGGGGGCCCCAGCATTTT. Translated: CASSMEGRGPQHF.